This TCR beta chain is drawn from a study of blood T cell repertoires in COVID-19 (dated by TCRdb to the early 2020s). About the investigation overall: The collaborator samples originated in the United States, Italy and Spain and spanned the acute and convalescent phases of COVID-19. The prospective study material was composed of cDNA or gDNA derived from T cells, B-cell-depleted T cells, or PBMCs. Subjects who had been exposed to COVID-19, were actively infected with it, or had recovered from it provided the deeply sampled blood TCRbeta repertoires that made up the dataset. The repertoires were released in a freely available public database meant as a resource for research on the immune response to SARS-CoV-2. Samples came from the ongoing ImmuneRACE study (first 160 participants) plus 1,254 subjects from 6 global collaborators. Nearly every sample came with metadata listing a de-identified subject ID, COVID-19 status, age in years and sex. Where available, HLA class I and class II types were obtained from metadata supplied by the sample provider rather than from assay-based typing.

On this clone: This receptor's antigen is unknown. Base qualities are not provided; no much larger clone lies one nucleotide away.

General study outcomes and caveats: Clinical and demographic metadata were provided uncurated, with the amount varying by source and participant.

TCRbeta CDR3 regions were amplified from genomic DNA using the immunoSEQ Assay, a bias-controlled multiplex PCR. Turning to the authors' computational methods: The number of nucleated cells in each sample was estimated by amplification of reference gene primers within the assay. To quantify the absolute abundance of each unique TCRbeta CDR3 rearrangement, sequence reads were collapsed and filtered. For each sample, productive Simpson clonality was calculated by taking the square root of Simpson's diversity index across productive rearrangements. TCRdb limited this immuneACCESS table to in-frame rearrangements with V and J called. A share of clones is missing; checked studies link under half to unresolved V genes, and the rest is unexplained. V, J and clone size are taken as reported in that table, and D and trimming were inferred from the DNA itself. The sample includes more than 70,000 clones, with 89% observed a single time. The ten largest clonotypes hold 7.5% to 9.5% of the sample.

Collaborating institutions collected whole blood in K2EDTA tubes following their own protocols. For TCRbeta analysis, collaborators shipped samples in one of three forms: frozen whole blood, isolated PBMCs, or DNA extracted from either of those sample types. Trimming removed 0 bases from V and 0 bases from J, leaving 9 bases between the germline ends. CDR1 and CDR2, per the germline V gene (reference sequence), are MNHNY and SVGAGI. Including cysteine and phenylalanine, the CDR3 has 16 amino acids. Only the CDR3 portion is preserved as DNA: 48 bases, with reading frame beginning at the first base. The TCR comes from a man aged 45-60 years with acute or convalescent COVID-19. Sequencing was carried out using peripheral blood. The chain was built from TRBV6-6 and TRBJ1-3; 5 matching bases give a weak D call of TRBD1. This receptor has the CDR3 CASSYSGGASGNTIYF. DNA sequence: TGTGCCAGCAGTTACTCGGGAGGGGCCTCTGGAAACACCATATATTTT.